These 30 T cell receptor beta chains originate from one sample sequenced in a study of blood T cell repertoires in COVID-19. Measured with immunoSEQ multiplex PCR; TCRdb has only the in-frame clones, and not every one. This table has 200,000 to 250,000 clones, 86% appearing once. Specimen: peripheral blood. The receptors were gathered from a man aged 25-45 years who had recovered from COVID-19.

The chain carries TRBV18 and TRBJ1-1, with D possibly TRBD1 on 5 matching bases. In germline, CDR1 is KGHSH, CDR2 LQKENI. V lost 3 bases and J lost 0, with 8 bases in between. The length of the CDR3 is 14 residues. CDR3 in DNA: TGTGCCAGCTCACCCGGGGGGATGAACACTGAAGCTTTCTTT. It specifies CASSPGGMNTEAFF.

In this sample, this clone turned up a few times. V and J are TRBV4-3 and TRBJ1-4; the D gene is possibly TRBD1 (5 bases). V was shortened by 2 bases and J by 10 bases, with 26 bases between the two germline ends. Germline loops: CDR1 LGHNA, CDR2 YSLEER. This CDR3 has 18 residues. CDR3 coding DNA: TGCGCCAGCAGCCAACTCCCCCCCGGGGGGGGAAGTAGAGGAAAACTGTTTTTT. Its protein product is CASSQLPPGGGSRGKLFF.

This chain's CDR3 is CASSSRGGFSTDTQYF. CDR3 nucleotides: TGTGCCAGCAGCTCCCGGGGGGGGTTTAGCACAGATACGCAGTATTTT. This chain uses TRBV7-8 with TRBJ2-3, with 8 positions matching TRBD2. The germline V gene has CDR1 SGHVS and CDR2 FQNEAQ. Germline trimming cut 4 bases from V and 0 bases from J; bases unmatched to any gene: 6. CDR3 size: 16 residues.

The chain combines TRBV11-2 with TRBJ2-1, with a weak D call TRBD1 (5 bases). Deletions cut 1 base from V and 8 bases from J, with 12 bases between. In germline, CDR1 is SGHAT, CDR2 FQNNGV. There are 14 residues in the CDR3. CDR3 in DNA: TGTGCCAGCAGCTTAGTGGGTTGGGGCGATGAGCAGTTCTTC. This translates into CASSLVGWGDEQFF.

This chain uses TRBV12-3 or TRBV12-4 with TRBJ1-2; D ambiguous. This CDR3 is 12 amino acids long. Trimming stripped 4 bases from V and 8 bases from J, with 11 bases between. CDR3 sequence: CASSSSRWGYTF. In DNA form, the CDR3 reads TGTGCCAGCAGTTCTAGCAGGTGGGGCTACACCTTC.

The chain employs TRBV5-1 and TRBJ2-3; D might be TRBD2 (5 bases). The CDR3 is made up of 14 amino acids. Trimming shortened V by 0 bases and J by 5 bases, and 10 bases separated the two germline ends. The germline V gene encodes CDR1 SGHRS and CDR2 YFSETQ. The CDR3: CASSLEEVLDTQYF. The DNA of the CDR3 is TGCGCCAGCAGCTTGGAGGAGGTACTAGATACGCAGTATTTT.

The V and J genes are TRBV2 and TRBJ2-3; 7 nucleotides line up with TRBD2. Trimming at V came to 6 bases and at J to 0 bases, leaving 6 bases not matched to a gene. This CDR3 spans 15 amino acids. Germline CDR1 and CDR2: SNHLY and FYNNEI. CDR3 nucleotide sequence: TGTGCCAGCAGAGCTAGCGGCACTAGCACAGATACGCAGTATTTT. This gives the protein CASRASGTSTDTQYF.

V and J are TRBV2 and TRBJ1-3; maybe TRBD1 (5 bases). V was trimmed by 4 bases and J by 4 bases, leaving 8 bases between them. The CDR3 spans 13 residues. CDR1 and CDR2 (germline): SNHLY, FYNNEI. CDR3 in amino acids: CASSVGAGNTIYF. CDR3 coding DNA: TGTGCCAGCAGTGTTGGGGCGGGAAACACCATATATTTT.

The chain employs TRBV10-3 and TRBJ1-2; possibly TRBD1 for D (6 bases). V was pared by 5 bases and J by 3 bases, with 10 bases between. The CDR3 is made up of 13 amino acids. Germline values: CDR1 ENHRY, CDR2 SYGVKD. The CDR3 sequence: CAISLTGYYGYTF. The CDR3 DNA sequence: TGTGCCATCAGTTTGACAGGCTACTATGGCTACACCTTC.

The chain recombines TRBV5-8 with TRBJ2-5, with D possibly being TRBD2 (7 bases). The CDR3 contains 15 residues. Trimming took 1 base from V and 7 from J, leaving 17 bases between them. Germline V gene lookup returns CDR1 SGHTS and CDR2 YDEGEE. CDR3 amino acids: CASSLWGGATRTQYF. CDR3 DNA sequence: TGTGCCAGCAGCTTGTGGGGGGGGGCCACCAGGACCCAGTACTTC.

This clone appeared many times. The rearrangement joins TRBV2 to TRBJ1-4; TRBD1 matches at 7 bases. Trimming removed 6 bases from V and 5 bases from J; junction bases left unmatched: 6. CDR1 and CDR2 from the germline V gene are SNHLY and FYNNEI. The CDR3 has 14 residues. The CDR3 region has the DNA TGTGCCAGCAGCGGGACAGTACGGAATGAAAAACTGTTTTTT. Encoded protein: CASSGTVRNEKLFF.

The CDR3 reads CASSSNTRGAFEKLFF. CDR3 nucleotides: TGTGCCAGCAGTTCTAACACCAGGGGCGCATTTGAAAAACTGTTTTTT. The rearrangement uses TRBV6-2 or TRBV6-3 and TRBJ1-4, with D perhaps matching TRBD1 (6 bases). This CDR3 comprises 16 residues. Trimming pared 4 bases from V and 7 bases from J, leaving 19 bases between. Germline V gives CDR1 MNHEY, CDR2 SVGEGT.

The chain uses TRBV6-5 and TRBJ1-1; TRBD1 is a possible D gene (6 bases). The CDR3 has 11 residues. From germline, CDR1 is MNHEY and CDR2 SVGAGI. CDR3 protein: CAAWGGPEAFF. Here the CDR3 DNA reads TGTGCTGCTTGGGGGGGGCCTGAAGCTTTCTTT.

The chain links TRBV2 to TRBJ1-5, with TRBD1 identical over 9 bases. Unmatched junction bases numbered 10, after V lost 4 bases and J lost 0 bases. CDR1 is SNHLY and CDR2 is FYNNEI in the germline V gene. CDR3 length equals 18 residues. CDR3 DNA: TGTGCCAGCAGTGGGTCGGGACAGGGCATTCATAGCAATCAGCCCCAGCATTTT. Translation gives CASSGSGQGIHSNQPQHF.

The rearrangement uses TRBV11-2 and TRBJ1-3; 7 positions match TRBD1. J gave up 4 bases and V 5 bases, and 11 bases lay outside the gene matches. The germline V gene has CDR1 SGHAT and CDR2 FQNNGV. The CDR3 sequence is 16 residues long. In DNA, the CDR3 is TGTGCCAGCAGCAAAAAAGGGGGCGCATTGGGAAACACCATATATTTT. Its protein is CASSKKGGALGNTIYF.

The rearrangement joins TRBV5-1 to TRBJ2-1; D gene ambiguous. In germline, CDR1 is SGHRS, CDR2 YFSETQ. Trimming shortened V by 4 bases and J by 0 bases, and 8 bases separated the two germline ends. This CDR3 contains 14 residues. CDR3 residues: CASSGPSSYNEQFF. The CDR3 coding sequence is TGCGCCAGCAGCGGTCCGAGCTCCTACAATGAGCAGTTCTTC. The full variable domain, with the rest looked up from reference TRBV5-1 and TRBJ2-1, is KAGVTQTPRYLIKTRGQQVTLSCSPISGHRSVSWYQQTPGQGLQFLFEYFSETQRNKGNFPGRFSGRQFSNSRSEMNVSTLELGDSALYLCASSGPSSYNEQFFGPGTRLTVL.

The chain employs TRBV7-9 and TRBJ1-2, with no clear D. V was cut by 11 bases and J by 4 bases, with 11 bases left in between. The CDR3 runs 11 residues. Germline CDR1 reads SEHNR; CDR2 reads FQNEAQ (reference sequence). In nucleotides, the CDR3 is TGTGCCTTAGACGGGTCCTATGGCTACACCTTC. It yields the protein CALDGSYGYTF.

The rearrangement links TRBV7-6 to TRBJ2-3; TRBD1 might be the D (5 bases). Between the trimmed V and J ends, which lost 6 bases and 5 bases, there was a span of 24 bases. The CDR3 is 17 amino acids. Germline CDR1 SGHVS, CDR2 FNYEAQ. CDR3 sequence: CASSFLRQHRILDTQYF. CDR3 bases: TGTGCCAGCAGTTTTCTACGACAGCATCGTATATTAGATACGCAGTATTTT.

V gene TRBV19 combines with J gene TRBJ1-1; D unresolved. V lost 5 bases to trimming and J lost 1 base, with 5 bases between them. CDR1 is LNHDA, CDR2 SQIVND, per germline (reference sequence). The CDR3 is 12 residues long. The CDR3 region has the DNA TGTGCCAGTAGTTCAGGGAACACTGAAGCTTTCTTT. As protein: CASSSGNTEAFF.

This chain connects TRBV30 to TRBJ1-3, with 9 bases identical to TRBD1. The CDR3 consists of 13 residues. Per germline, CDR1 GTSNPN and CDR2 SVGIG (reference sequence). Trimming cost V 2 bases and J 8 bases; bases outside gene matches: 4. The DNA of the CDR3 is TGTGCCTGGAGTCACAGGGGGCCGGACACCATATATTTT. It specifies CAWSHRGPDTIYF.

This clone was seen once. The chain couples TRBV27 to TRBJ1-5, with unresolved D. Trimming took off 3 bases at V and 4 bases at J, with 7 bases between the two ends. Germline V gene lookup returns CDR1 MNHEY and CDR2 SMNVEV (reference sequence). This CDR3 region has 13 residues. The CDR3 DNA follows: TGTGCCAGCAGTTTTGACACTAATCAGCCCCAGCATTTT. Translating it yields CASSFDTNQPQHF.

This sequence joins TRBV9 and TRBJ1-2; no clear D. The germline CDR1 and CDR2 sequences are SGDLS and YYNGEE. CDR3 length: 13 residues. V shed 0 bases and J shed 2 bases, with 5 bases lying between them. CDR3 sequence reads: CASSVDFNYGYTF. The CDR3 DNA follows: TGTGCCAGCAGCGTAGACTTCAACTATGGCTACACCTTC.

V and J are TRBV5-1 and TRBJ1-3, with 7 nucleotides matching TRBD1. CDR1 and CDR2 from the germline V gene are SGHRS and YFSETQ. After removal of 0 bases from V and 3 bases from J, the junction contained 6 bases not matched to a gene. CDR3 length equals 16 residues. As DNA, the CDR3 is TGCGCCAGCAGCTTGGAATCAGGGGGGCATGGAAACACCATATATTTT. This codes for CASSLESGGHGNTIYF.

To note about this clone: At one end the junction does not follow the germline gene, possibly because of a read error. The chain is built from TRBV28 and TRBJ2-5; 9 bases match TRBD1. CDR3 length: 12 amino acids. CDR1 is MDHEN and CDR2 is SYDVKM in the germline V gene. In DNA, the CDR3 is TGCTCCACCGGGACAGGGAGGGAGACCCAGTACTTC. Translated, it gives CSTGTGRETQYF.

V gene TRBV7-7 combines with J gene TRBJ2-5, with 12 bases that match TRBD1. Germline CDR1 SSHAT, CDR2 FNYEAQ (reference sequence). The CDR3 is 15 amino acids. The V and J ends lost 5 bases and 5 bases, in that order; junction bases with no gene match: 6. The CDR3 loop reads CASSLGTGGRETQYF. The CDR3, as DNA: TGTGCCAGCAGCCTTGGGACAGGGGGCAGGGAGACCCAGTACTTC.

The chain uses TRBV27 and TRBJ2-5; 7 nucleotides match TRBD2. The CDR3 runs to 15 residues. V lost 5 bases to trimming and J lost 4 bases; unmatched junction nucleotides: 10. CDR1 MNHEY and CDR2 SMNVEV come from the germline V gene (reference sequence). In nucleotides, the CDR3 is TGTGCCAGCAGTGTAGGCGGGGGACTGCGAGAGACCCAGTACTTC. Its protein product is CASSVGGGLRETQYF.

The gene calls are TRBV6-5 and TRBJ1-1; the D gene is possibly TRBD1 (5 bases). The CDR3 length is 16 residues. The V end lost 0 bases, the J end lost 0 bases, and 11 bases lay between the germline ends. Germline V gives CDR1 MNHEY, CDR2 SVGAGI. CDR3 protein: CASSYSGPRVNTEAFF. The DNA of the CDR3 is TGTGCCAGCAGTTACTCGGGGCCCAGGGTGAACACTGAAGCTTTCTTT.

The gene calls are TRBV19 and TRBJ1-1; 7 bases line up with TRBD1. Germline V gene sequence: CDR1 LNHDA, CDR2 SQIVND (reference sequence). J gave up 0 bases and V 0 bases, and 4 bases lay outside the gene matches. The CDR3 consists of 16 residues. The CDR3 region is CASSIDAGTVNTEAFF. The CDR3 DNA reads TGTGCCAGTAGTATAGACGCTGGGACAGTGAACACTGAAGCTTTCTTT.

The chain joins TRBV6-5 to TRBJ1-1, with 8 bases matching TRBD1. Germline V lookup: CDR1 MNHEY, CDR2 SVGAGI. The junction had 4 bases not matched to a gene; V was cut back by 5 bases and J by 2 bases. The CDR3 runs to 14 residues. The chain's CDR3 is CASSTDRGNTEAFF. The CDR3, as DNA: TGTGCCAGCAGTACCGACAGGGGTAACACTGAAGCTTTCTTT.

The rearrangement uses TRBV7-9 and TRBJ1-1, with 10 bases that match TRBD1. V trimming: 3 bases; J trimming: 0 bases; junction bases outside the gene matches: 13. CDR1 is SEHNR and CDR2 is FQNEAQ in the germline V gene (reference sequence). This CDR3 is built from 19 residues. This chain's CDR3 is CASSFPYRDRGRLNTEAFF. In DNA form, the CDR3 reads TGTGCCAGCAGCTTTCCTTACCGGGACAGGGGCCGATTGAACACTGAAGCTTTCTTT.